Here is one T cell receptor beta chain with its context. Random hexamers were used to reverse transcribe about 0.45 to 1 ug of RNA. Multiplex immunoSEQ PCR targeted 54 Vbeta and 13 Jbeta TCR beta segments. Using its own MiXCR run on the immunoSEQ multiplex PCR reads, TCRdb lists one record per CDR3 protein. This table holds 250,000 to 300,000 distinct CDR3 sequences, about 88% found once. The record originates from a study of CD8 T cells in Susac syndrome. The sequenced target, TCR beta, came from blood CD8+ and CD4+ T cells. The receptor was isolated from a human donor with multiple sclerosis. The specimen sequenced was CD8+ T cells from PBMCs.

The DNA of the CDR3 is TGTGCCAGCAGCGAGAGCAGATTCACAGATACGCAGTATTTT. This sequence encodes CASSESRFTDTQYF. The gene calls are TRBV7-9 and TRBJ2-3; no definite D call. The CDR3 has 14 amino acids. CDR1 is SEHNR, CDR2 FQNEAQ, per germline (reference sequence). The V end was cut by 5 bases, the J end by 2 bases, with 11 bases between.